One T cell receptor (beta chain) is described in this entry. These data come from a study of blood T cell repertoires in COVID-19. It was during active infection that Seattle patients were enrolled and then longitudinally followed. This CDR3 has 14 residues. In germline, CDR1 is MNHEY, CDR2 SVGAGI. The V gene lost 6 bases and the J gene lost 6 bases, with 16 bases spanning the gap. The table came from immunoSEQ multiplex PCR; TCRdb's copy has only in-frame clones and leaves some out. The sample contains tens of thousands of clones, approximately 83% of which appear only once. This rearrangement joins TRBV6-5 to TRBJ2-3; a weak D match, TRBD2 (5 bases). The clonotype originates from a man aged 25 to 40 with COVID-19, enrolled during active disease. The source material was peripheral blood. This CDR3 reads CASRAVTGFDTQYF. The DNA of the CDR3 is TGTGCCAGCAGGGCCGTAACGGGGTTTGATACGCAGTATTTT.